These T cell receptor beta chains were read from a single sample in a study of blood T cells in healthy people across ages. TCRdb ran MiXCR on the 5' RACE reads and lists one entry per CDR3 protein. The profile covers some 1.5 million distinct CDR3 sequences, with roughly 27% appearing a single time and about 7.7% taken by the ten largest. Material for sequencing was blood. The receptors stem from a woman aged 25 to 39 in good health. Both conserved end residues are part of each CDR3. The D gene is left open where the match is weak. Clone size is not always given. Where it is, it says once, few, many or a class for expanded clones.

cdr3_nt: TGTGCCAGCAGGGGGGACAGAACTCAGCCCCAGCATTTT; cdr3_aa: CASRGDRTQPQHF; d_call: TRBD1; v_call: TRBV2; clone_size: -; j_call: TRBJ1-5
cdr3_nt: TGCAGTGCTGCCCCTGTCGGTGTCATCACATATACGCAGTATTTT; cdr3_aa: CSAAPVGVITYTQYF; d_call: -; v_call: TRBV20-1; clone_size: -; j_call: TRBJ2-3
cdr3_nt: TGTGCCAGCGGTACCCCCCCCTACAATGAGCAGTTCTTC; cdr3_aa: CASGTPPYNEQFF; d_call: -; v_call: TRBV7-9; clone_size: few; j_call: TRBJ2-1
cdr3_nt: TGCGCCAGCAGCAGGGGGACAGGGAAGAGCTCCTACGAGCAGTACTTC; cdr3_aa: CASSRGTGKSSYEQYF; d_call: TRBD1; v_call: TRBV5-1; clone_size: many; j_call: TRBJ2-7
cdr3_nt: TGCGCCAGCAAGACGGGGAGCGGGACCCTACAAGAGACCCAGTACTTC; cdr3_aa: CASKTGSGTLQETQYF; d_call: TRBD2; v_call: TRBV5-1; clone_size: few; j_call: TRBJ2-5
cdr3_nt: TGTGCCAGCAGTGACGGATACTCTGGAAACACCATATATTTT; cdr3_aa: CASSDGYSGNTIYF; d_call: -; v_call: TRBV2; clone_size: few; j_call: TRBJ1-3
cdr3_nt: TGTGCCAGCAGCTTGGACTCCTCGCGGGAGACCCAGTACTTC; cdr3_aa: CASSLDSSRETQYF; d_call: -; v_call: TRBV7-9; clone_size: -; j_call: TRBJ2-5
cdr3_nt: TGTGCCAGCAGTTTATCCCATAGAACTTACGACAATGAGCAGTACTTC; cdr3_aa: CASSLSHRTYDNEQYF; d_call: -; v_call: TRBV27; clone_size: -; j_call: TRBJ2-5
cdr3_nt: TGTGCCAGCAGCTCCTCCGGGATTCGCCTCAATGAGCAGTACTTC; cdr3_aa: CASSSSGIRLNEQYF; d_call: -; v_call: TRBV7-2; clone_size: -; j_call: TRBJ2-7
cdr3_nt: TGTGCCAGCAGTACCCCGAGCGGGGGCGGGTCCTACAATGAGCAGTTCTTC; cdr3_aa: CASSTPSGGGSYNEQFF; d_call: TRBD2; v_call: TRBV7-3; clone_size: few; j_call: TRBJ2-1
cdr3_nt: TGTGCCAGCGGTAGCGGGGGGGCCGTTTACGAGCAGTACTTC; cdr3_aa: CASGSGGAVYEQYF; d_call: TRBD2; v_call: TRBV13; clone_size: -; j_call: TRBJ2-7
cdr3_nt: TGCGCCAGCAGCTTGTACAGCGCCCTCACAGATACGCAGTATTTT; cdr3_aa: CASSLYSALTDTQYF; d_call: -; v_call: TRBV5-1; clone_size: -; j_call: TRBJ2-3
cdr3_nt: TGCAGCGTTGAATCCACAGGGGGAAACAATGAGCAGTTCTTC; cdr3_aa: CSVESTGGNNEQFF; d_call: TRBD1; v_call: TRBV29-1; clone_size: many; j_call: TRBJ2-1
cdr3_nt: TGTGCCAGCAGCTACCACAGGGTGGAGGACTATGGCTACACCTTC; cdr3_aa: CASSYHRVEDYGYTF; d_call: -; v_call: TRBV7-9; clone_size: many; j_call: TRBJ1-2
cdr3_nt: TGTGCCAGCAGCCAATTGGCCCAGGCCTATGGCTACACCTTC; cdr3_aa: CASSQLAQAYGYTF; d_call: -; v_call: TRBV16; clone_size: few; j_call: TRBJ1-2
cdr3_nt: TGTGCCAGCAGTTTTAGTACCAGGGACAGGGCCGTCGCCCAGCAGTACTTC; cdr3_aa: CASSFSTRDRAVAQQYF; d_call: TRBD1; v_call: TRBV12-3/TRBV12-4; clone_size: many; j_call: TRBJ2-7